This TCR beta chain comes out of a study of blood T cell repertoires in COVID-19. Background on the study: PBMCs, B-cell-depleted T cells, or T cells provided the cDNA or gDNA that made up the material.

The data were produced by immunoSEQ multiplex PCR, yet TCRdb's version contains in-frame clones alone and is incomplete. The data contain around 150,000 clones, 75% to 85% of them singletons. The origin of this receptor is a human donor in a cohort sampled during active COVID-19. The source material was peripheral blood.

The CDR3, as DNA: TGTGCCAGCAGCCCAGGGACTAGCGGGAGTCTTACAGATACGCAGTATTTT. Translation: CASSPGTSGSLTDTQYF. The V and J genes are TRBV7-6 and TRBJ2-3; 14 nucleotides match TRBD2. After removal of 5 bases from V and 3 bases from J, the junction contained 7 bases not matched to a gene. The CDR3 has 17 residues. Germline V gene lookup returns CDR1 SGHVS and CDR2 FNYEAQ.